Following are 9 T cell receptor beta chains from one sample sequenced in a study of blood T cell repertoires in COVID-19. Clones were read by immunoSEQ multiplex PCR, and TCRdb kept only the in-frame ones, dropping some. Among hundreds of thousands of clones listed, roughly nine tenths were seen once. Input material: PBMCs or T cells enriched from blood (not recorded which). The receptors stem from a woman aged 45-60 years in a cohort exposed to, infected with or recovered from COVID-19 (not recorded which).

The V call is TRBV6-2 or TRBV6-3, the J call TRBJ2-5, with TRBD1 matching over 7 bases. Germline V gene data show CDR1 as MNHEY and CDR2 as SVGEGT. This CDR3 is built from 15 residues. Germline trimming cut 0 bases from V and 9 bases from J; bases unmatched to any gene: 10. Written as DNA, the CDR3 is TGTGCCAGCAGTTACTCGACAGACAGGGCCGAGTCCCAGTACTTC. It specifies CASSYSTDRAESQYF.

In nucleotides, the CDR3 is TGTGCCTGGAGTGTGTGGGGACAGGGGCCGAACACCGGGGAGCTGTTTTTT. Translation: CAWSVWGQGPNTGELFF. The rearrangement uses TRBV30 and TRBJ2-2; 10 bases agree with TRBD1. This CDR3 comprises 17 residues. The germline gives CDR1 GTSNPN, CDR2 SVGIG (reference sequence). The J segment lost 0 bases and the V segment lost 0 bases, leaving 4 bases of the junction unmatched.

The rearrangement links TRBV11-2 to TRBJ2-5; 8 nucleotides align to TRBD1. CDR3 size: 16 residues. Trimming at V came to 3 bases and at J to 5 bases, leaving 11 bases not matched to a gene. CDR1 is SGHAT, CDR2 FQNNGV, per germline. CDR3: CASSFGTGGEWETQYF. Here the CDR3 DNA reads TGTGCCAGCAGCTTTGGTACAGGGGGTGAGTGGGAGACCCAGTACTTC.

The CDR3 nucleotides are TGTGCCTGGCGCCGGGACATCTATGGCTACACCTTC. Its translation: CAWRRDIYGYTF. The chain has TRBV30 and TRBJ1-2, with D possibly matching TRBD1 (6 bases). Germline V lookup: CDR1 GTSNPN, CDR2 SVGIG (reference sequence). The CDR3 runs to 12 residues. Trimming shortened V by 5 bases and J by 4 bases, and 11 bases separated the two germline ends.

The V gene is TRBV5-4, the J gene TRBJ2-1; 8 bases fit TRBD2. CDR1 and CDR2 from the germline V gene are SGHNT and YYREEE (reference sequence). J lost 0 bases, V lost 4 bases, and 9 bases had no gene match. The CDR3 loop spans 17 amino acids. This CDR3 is CASSTVPAGASYNEQFF. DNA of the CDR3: TGTGCCAGCAGCACGGTCCCAGCGGGGGCCTCCTACAATGAGCAGTTCTTC.

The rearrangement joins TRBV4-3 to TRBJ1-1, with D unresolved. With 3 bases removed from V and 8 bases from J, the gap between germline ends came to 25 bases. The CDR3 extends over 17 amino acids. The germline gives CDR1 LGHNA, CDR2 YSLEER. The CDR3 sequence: CASSQIQKFVGSTEAFF. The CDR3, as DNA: TGCGCCAGCAGCCAGATACAGAAATTTGTTGGGAGCACCGAAGCTTTCTTT.

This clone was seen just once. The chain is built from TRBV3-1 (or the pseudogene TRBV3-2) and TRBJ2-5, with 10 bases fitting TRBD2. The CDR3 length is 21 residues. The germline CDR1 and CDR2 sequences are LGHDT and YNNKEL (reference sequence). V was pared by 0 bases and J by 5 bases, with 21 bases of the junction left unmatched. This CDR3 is CASSQEKKACTSGVLGETQYF. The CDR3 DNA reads TGTGCCAGCAGCCAAGAAAAAAAAGCTTGCACTAGCGGGGTTTTAGGTGAGACCCAGTACTTC.

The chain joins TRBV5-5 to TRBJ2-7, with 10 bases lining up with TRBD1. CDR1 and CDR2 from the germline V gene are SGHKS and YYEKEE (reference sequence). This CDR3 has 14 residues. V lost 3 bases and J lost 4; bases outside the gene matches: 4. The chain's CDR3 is CASSWGQGSYEQYF. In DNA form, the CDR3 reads TGTGCCAGCAGCTGGGGACAGGGGTCGTACGAGCAGTACTTC.

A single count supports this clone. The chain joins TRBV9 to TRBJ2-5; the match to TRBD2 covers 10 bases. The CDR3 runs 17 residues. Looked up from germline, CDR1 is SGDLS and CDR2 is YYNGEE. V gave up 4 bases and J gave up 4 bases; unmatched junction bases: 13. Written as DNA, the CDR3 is TGTGCCAGCAGCCCCCCTTTGGTAGCGGGGGGCGTAGAGACCCAGTACTTC. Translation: CASSPPLVAGGVETQYF.